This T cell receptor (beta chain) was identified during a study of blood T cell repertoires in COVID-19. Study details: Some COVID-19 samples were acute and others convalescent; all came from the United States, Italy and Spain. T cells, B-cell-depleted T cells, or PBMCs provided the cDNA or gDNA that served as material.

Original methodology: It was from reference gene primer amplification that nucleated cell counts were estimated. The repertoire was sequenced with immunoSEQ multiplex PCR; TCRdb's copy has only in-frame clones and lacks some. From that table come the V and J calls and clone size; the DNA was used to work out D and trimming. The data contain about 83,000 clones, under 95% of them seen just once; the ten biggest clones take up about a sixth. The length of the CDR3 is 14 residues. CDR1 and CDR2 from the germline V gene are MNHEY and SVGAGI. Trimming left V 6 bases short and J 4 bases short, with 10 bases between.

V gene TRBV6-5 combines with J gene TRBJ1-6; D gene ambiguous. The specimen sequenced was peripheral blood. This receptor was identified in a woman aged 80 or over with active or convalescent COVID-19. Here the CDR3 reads CASSQEQYNSPLHF. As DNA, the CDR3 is TGTGCCAGCAGCCAGGAACAATATAATTCACCCCTCCACTTT.